This is a list of T cell receptor beta chains from one sample in a study of shared clonotypes between healthy human individuals. The method was immunoSEQ multiplex PCR; TCRdb's version includes in-frame clones alone and lacks a portion of them. Counted here are about 1 million clones, about 76% occurring once; the ten biggest clones make up about 1.5%. Material: memory CD4+ T cells sorted from blood. The receptors shown here come from a man aged 18-30 years in good health. The CDR3 runs from the conserved cysteine through the conserved F or W. D genes are given only for firm matches. Some rows have no size entry. The others give once, few or many, or a class for an expanded clone.

CDR3aa	CDR3nt	v_gene	j_gene	abundance	d_gene
CASSDSDRTEKLFF	TGTGCCAGCAGCGACTCGGACAGGACGGAAAAACTGTTTTTT	TRBV7-9	TRBJ1-4	many	TRBD1
CASSPPGQSFYGYTF	TGTGCCAGCAGCCCCCCGGGACAGTCCTTCTATGGCTACACCTTC	TRBV14	TRBJ1-2	.	TRBD1
CAISDPRVSQPQHF	TGTGCCATCAGTGATCCCAGGGTCAGTCAGCCCCAGCATTTT	TRBV10-3	TRBJ1-5	.	.
CASSPSQSSNEKLFF	TGCGCCAGCAGCCCCAGCCAGAGTAGTAATGAAAAACTGTTTTTT	TRBV5-1	TRBJ1-4	.	.
CATSRDRDSFYEQYF	TGTGCCACCAGCAGAGACCGGGACTCATTCTACGAGCAGTACTTC	TRBV15	TRBJ2-7	.	.
CASSYEAVSNSPLHF	TGTGCCAGCAGTTACGAGGCAGTATCCAATTCACCCCTCCACTTT	TRBV6-5	TRBJ1-6	once	.
CASSPVAGNTGELFF	TGTGCCAGCAGCCCGGTTGCGGGAAACACCGGGGAGCTGTTTTTT	TRBV11-2	TRBJ2-2	.	.
CASSVDGGPYNEQFF	TGTGCCAGCAGCGTAGACGGAGGACCCTACAATGAGCAGTTCTTC	TRBV9	TRBJ2-1	.	.
CASRYLGANTGELFF	TGTGCCAGTAGATACCTAGGGGCGAACACCGGGGAGCTGTTTTTT	TRBV19	TRBJ2-2	.	.
CASSLQAGGPTGELFF	TGTGCCAGCAGCTTACAAGCGGGGGGACCCACCGGGGAGCTGTTTTTT	TRBV7-6	TRBJ2-2	.	TRBD2
CASSLERGTEAFF	TGTGCCAGCAGCTTAGAGCGGGGCACTGAAGCTTTCTTT	TRBV7-9	TRBJ1-1	.	.
CSVAGRMNTEAFF	TGCAGCGTTGCTGGACGGATGAACACTGAAGCTTTCTTT	TRBV29-1	TRBJ1-1	.	.
CASSRLADSTDTQYF	TGTGCCAGCAGTAGACTAGCTGACAGCACAGATACGCAGTATTTT	TRBV2	TRBJ2-3	.	TRBD2
CASSYQTGSNQPQHF	TGTGCCAGTAGCTATCAGACAGGGTCAAATCAGCCCCAGCATTTT	TRBV19	TRBJ1-5	.	TRBD1
CASSFRAEEAKGDTGELFF	TGTGCCAGCAGTTTTAGGGCGGAAGAAGCGAAAGGGGACACCGGGGAGCTGTTTTTT	TRBV7-6	TRBJ2-2	.	.
CASSESTGSGKQFF	TGCGCCAGCAGTGAGTCAACGGGATCGGGGAAACAGTTCTTC	TRBV10-1	TRBJ2-1	once	.
CASSYSTTGSAEAFF	TGTGCCAGCAGTTACTCTACGACAGGGTCCGCTGAAGCTTTCTTT	TRBV6-5	TRBJ1-1	once	TRBD1
CASSQGSGRSPDTQYF	TGTGCCAGCAGCCAAGGTAGCGGGAGGTCCCCAGATACGCAGTATTTT	TRBV7-2	TRBJ2-3	.	TRBD2
CASSTGGTSGNTIYF	TGCGCCAGCAGTACCGGGGGGACTTCTGGAAACACCATATATTTT	TRBV5-1	TRBJ1-3	.	.
CASSDSGSSSYNEQFF	TGTGCCAGCAGTGACTCAGGTTCGTCCTCCTACAATGAGCAGTTCTTC	TRBV6-4	TRBJ2-1	.	.
CASLDHHSPLHF	TGTGCCAGTCTGGACCACCATTCACCCCTCCACTTT	TRBV21-1	TRBJ1-6	.	.
CASSADYGTGVGEQYF	TGTGCCAGCAGTGCCGACTACGGGACAGGGGTCGGCGAGCAGTACTTC	TRBV25-1	TRBJ2-7	.	TRBD1
CASSMGYNEQFF	TGTGCCAGTAGTATGGGATACAATGAGCAGTTCTTC	TRBV19	TRBJ2-1	.	.
CASSLVGYPVNEQFF	TGTGCCAGCAGCTTAGTGGGGTACCCCGTGAATGAGCAGTTCTTC	TRBV11-2	TRBJ2-1	.	.
CASSLSRLAGNTGELFF	TGTGCCAGCAGTTTATCGCGACTAGCGGGAAACACCGGGGAGCTGTTTTTT	TRBV27	TRBJ2-2	.	TRBD2
CASSPMAGSEQYF	TGTGCCAGCTCACCAATGGCTGGGTCCGAGCAGTACTTC	TRBV18	TRBJ2-7	.	.
CASSPGLAGGSGTGELFF	TGTGCCAGCAGCCCGGGACTAGCGGGGGGATCCGGGACCGGGGAGCTGTTTTTT	TRBV14	TRBJ2-2	few	TRBD2
CASSRPGPGTGELFF	TGTGCCAGCAGCCGCCCGGGGCCAGGAACCGGGGAGCTGTTTTTT	TRBV14	TRBJ2-2	.	.
CASSQGGLAGQPHEQFF	TGTGCCAGCAGCCAAGGGGGGTTAGCGGGCCAACCACATGAGCAGTTCTTC	TRBV7-2	TRBJ2-1	.	.
CASSPRQGRETQYF	TGCGCCAGCAGCCCTAGACAGGGCCGGGAGACCCAGTACTTC	TRBV5-1	TRBJ2-5	.	TRBD1
CASSQGHVMNTEAFF	TGCGCCAGCAGCCAAGGACACGTCATGAACACTGAAGCTTTCTTT	TRBV4-1	TRBJ1-1	.	.
CASRDRDKVEQYF	TGTGCCAGTAGGGACAGGGATAAAGTGGAGCAGTACTTC	TRBV19	TRBJ2-7	once	TRBD1
CASSLDGEGADTQYF	TGTGCCAGCAGCTTAGATGGGGAGGGTGCAGATACGCAGTATTTT	TRBV11-2	TRBJ2-3	.	TRBD2
CASRGSDTQYF	TGTGCCAGTAGGGGGTCAGATACGCAGTATTTT	TRBV19	TRBJ2-3	few	.
CASSIPGQGGFTEAFF	TGTGCCAGCAGCATTCCGGGACAGGGAGGTTTTACTGAAGCTTTCTTT	TRBV5-4	TRBJ1-1	.	TRBD1
CASSTGQSDQPQHF	TGTGCCAGTAGTACCGGACAGAGTGATCAGCCCCAGCATTTT	TRBV19	TRBJ1-5	.	.
CASSGRTGDHQPQHF	TGTGCCAGCAGCGGTAGGACAGGGGATCATCAGCCCCAGCATTTT	TRBV7-8	TRBJ1-5	few	TRBD1
CASSTTGEDISEAFF	TGTGCCAGCAGCACCACAGGGGAGGATATTTCTGAAGCTTTCTTT	TRBV28	TRBJ1-1	.	TRBD1
CAISESGGPYNEQFF	TGTGCCATCAGTGAGTCGGGGGGCCCCTACAATGAGCAGTTCTTC	TRBV10-3	TRBJ2-1	.	.
CASSGGTSNQPQHF	TGTGCCAGCAGTGGGGGGACAAGCAATCAGCCCCAGCATTTT	TRBV2	TRBJ1-5	.	.
CASSPGLSTDTQYF	TGTGCCAGCAGCCCGGGACTGAGCACAGATACGCAGTATTTT	TRBV7-2	TRBJ2-3	.	.
CASSPSSGRVPSEFF	TGTGCCAGCTCACCAAGTTCGGGACGGGTCCCCAGTGAGTTTTTT	TRBV18	TRBJ1-4	.	.
CAWSGTAEQPQHF	TGTGCCTGGAGCGGGACAGCGGAGCAGCCCCAGCATTTT	TRBV30	TRBJ1-5	few	TRBD1
CASSLEAGPHYEQYF	TGTGCCAGCAGCTTAGAAGCGGGACCTCACTACGAGCAGTACTTC	TRBV7-3	TRBJ2-7	.	TRBD2
CASSSLGRHTDTQYF	TGTGCCAGCAGTTCCCTTGGACGGCACACAGATACGCAGTATTTT	TRBV2	TRBJ2-3	.	.
CASSAKRTSGDGQYF	TGTGCCAGCAGCGCCAAAAGGACTAGCGGGGATGGGCAGTACTTC	TRBV7-8	TRBJ2-7	once	TRBD2
CASSLGATRASDTQYF	TGCGCCAGCAGCTTAGGCGCAACACGAGCCTCAGATACGCAGTATTTT	TRBV5-1	TRBJ2-3	.	.
CASRVGTGTQYF	TGTGCCAGCAGGGTCGGGACCGGTACGCAGTATTTT	TRBV6-5	TRBJ2-3	.	.
CASSFQSYGYTF	TGTGCCAGCAGTTTTCAGAGCTATGGCTACACCTTC	TRBV28	TRBJ1-2	.	.
CAWRAPQGGTFYTGELFF	TGTGCCTGGAGAGCCCCCCAGGGTGGGACATTTTACACCGGGGAGCTGTTTTTT	TRBV30	TRBJ2-2	few	.